This entry concerns a single TCR beta chain. The data belong to a study of blood T cell repertoires in COVID-19. The repertoire was sequenced with immunoSEQ multiplex PCR; TCRdb's copy has only in-frame clones and lacks some. The sample lists about 200,000 clones; roughly four fifths were seen once. CDR3 length: 16 residues. With 0 bases clipped from V and 2 bases from J, the junction kept 3 bases outside the gene matches. Per the germline V gene, CDR1 is LGHDT and CDR2 is YNNKEL (reference sequence). Sample: peripheral blood. The sequence derives from a human donor with acute or convalescent COVID-19. The donor label of this sample is uncertain. The chain recombines TRBV3-1 (or the pseudogene TRBV3-2) with TRBJ2-2, with 7 bases lining up with TRBD1. CDR3 amino acids: CASSQEDRINTGELFF. The DNA of the CDR3 is TGTGCCAGCAGCCAAGAGGACAGGATTAACACCGGGGAGCTGTTTTTT.